The next 25 T cell receptor beta chains were all read from a single sample in a study of blood T cell repertoires in COVID-19. Assay: immunoSEQ multiplex PCR; the TCRdb copy retains only in-frame clones and omits some. The table includes fewer than 500,000 clones, over 85% detected once. Sequenced sample: peripheral blood. The source is a man aged 18 to 30 with COVID-19, enrolled during active disease.

The chain carries TRBV12-5 and TRBJ2-1; D not resolved. The CDR3 is made up of 14 amino acids. Germline CDR1 reads LGHNT; CDR2 reads FRNRAP. The V and J ends lost 3 bases and 4 bases respectively, with 10 bases between them. The CDR3 sequence is CASGFGPDYNEQFF. The CDR3 bases are TGTGCTAGTGGTTTTGGGCCGGATTACAATGAGCAGTTCTTC.

The V call is TRBV27, the J call TRBJ2-2; 8 positions agree with TRBD1. Per the germline V gene, CDR1 is MNHEY and CDR2 is SMNVEV (reference sequence). V lost 0 bases, J lost 0 bases, and 3 bases stayed unmatched. This CDR3 contains 17 residues. CDR3 loop: CASSLSADRANTGELFF. CDR3 sequence (DNA): TGTGCCAGCAGTTTATCGGCGGACAGGGCGAACACCGGGGAGCTGTTTTTT.

The chain has TRBV2 and TRBJ2-3; D is undetermined. Germline CDR1 SNHLY, CDR2 FYNNEI. The CDR3 totals 14 residues. The V and J ends lost 1 base and 2 bases respectively, with 7 bases between them. CDR3 nucleotide sequence: TGTGCCAGCAGTGAAGTTGGCCCCACAGATACGCAGTATTTT. Protein sequence: CASSEVGPTDTQYF.

This chain joins TRBV4-1 and TRBJ2-7; 13 nucleotides align to TRBD2. There are 17 residues in the CDR3. Germline lookup yields CDR1 MGHRA and CDR2 YSYEKL. The J segment lost 5 bases and the V segment lost 4 bases, leaving 11 bases of the junction unmatched. DNA for the CDR3: TGCGCCAGCAGCCGTCTCCTGGGACTAGCGGGGCCCAACGAGCAGTACTTC. Its protein product is CASSRLLGLAGPNEQYF.

The genes are TRBV19 and TRBJ1-4; D is ambiguous. The ends were cut back, 7 bases at V and 5 bases at J, with 14 bases in the middle. This CDR3 has 14 residues. From germline, CDR1 is LNHDA and CDR2 SQIVND (reference sequence). CDR3 nucleotide sequence: TGTGCCAGTACCCAGAGTGGAGAGAATGAAAAACTGTTTTTT. Protein: CASTQSGENEKLFF.

The chain uses TRBV19 and TRBJ1-2; 11 nucleotides align to TRBD1. V lost 5 bases and J lost 7; bases outside the gene matches: 9. The germline gives CDR1 LNHDA, CDR2 SQIVND (reference sequence). The CDR3 sequence is 15 residues long. This CDR3 is CASSQPGQGAAGYTF. DNA for the CDR3: TGTGCCAGTAGTCAACCCGGACAGGGGGCGGCTGGCTACACCTTC.

The chain is built from TRBV2 and TRBJ2-7; tentative D call: TRBD2 (5 bases). V lost 0 bases to trimming and J lost 7 bases, with 10 bases between them. The length of the CDR3 is 13 residues. Germline CDR1 SNHLY, CDR2 FYNNEI. CDR3 sequence reads: CASSEAEVREQYF. CDR3 coding DNA: TGTGCCAGCAGTGAAGCGGAGGTGAGGGAGCAGTACTTC.

This chain joins TRBV5-4 and TRBJ2-3, with 8 bases identical to TRBD1. Trimming at V came to 9 bases and at J to 4 bases, leaving 13 bases not matched to a gene. Germline CDR1 SGHNT, CDR2 YYREEE (reference sequence). The CDR3 is made up of 15 amino acids. CDR3 residues: CATVLAGGLPDTQYF. The CDR3 region has the DNA TGTGCCACCGTACTTGCAGGGGGCCTCCCAGATACGCAGTATTTT.

J is TRBJ2-2 and V is TRBV5-4, with TRBD2 identical over 10 bases. The CDR3 extends over 15 amino acids. Germline values: CDR1 SGHNT, CDR2 YYREEE (reference sequence). V lost 4 bases to trimming and J lost 8 bases; unmatched junction nucleotides: 8. The CDR3 DNA sequence: TGTGCCAGCAGCAGCCCTAGCGGGAGCACAGGGGAGCTGTTTTTT. It codes for CASSSPSGSTGELFF.

V usage is TRBV3-1 (or the pseudogene TRBV3-2) and J usage is TRBJ1-2; no clear D. Germline V CDR1 and CDR2: LGHDT, YNNKEL (reference sequence). The CDR3 is 12 amino acids. V dropped 4 bases and J dropped 7 bases, with 10 bases sitting between them. CDR3 in DNA: TGTGCCAGCAGCCCAGAAACGGGTGGCTACACCTTC. Protein: CASSPETGGYTF.

The chain carries TRBV6-5 and TRBJ2-1; 11 nucleotides match TRBD2. The germline CDR1 and CDR2 sequences are MNHEY and SVGAGI. CDR3 length equals 16 residues. Trimming took 4 bases from V and 8 from J; bases not matched to a gene: 10. For the CDR3, the DNA is TGTGCCAGCAGTTTCACTAGCGGGAGAATCGGGTATGAGCAGTTCTTC. It is translated as CASSFTSGRIGYEQFF.

The chain is built from TRBV10-2 and TRBJ1-5, with 10 bases aligning to TRBD1. CDR1 is WSHSY and CDR2 is SAAADI in the germline V gene. Germline trimming cut 4 bases from V and 5 bases from J; bases unmatched to any gene: 5. The CDR3 length is 15 residues. The CDR3 loop reads CASSGGTGAHQPQHF. Here the CDR3 DNA reads TGCGCCAGCAGTGGGGGGACAGGGGCACATCAGCCCCAGCATTTT.

The chain joins TRBV7-9 to TRBJ2-2; D is unclear. V was pared by 5 bases and J by 5 bases, with 15 bases between. CDR1 and CDR2 (germline): SEHNR, FQNEAQ (reference sequence). The CDR3 runs to 15 residues. The CDR3 sequence: CASSISFVRTGELFF. Written as DNA, the CDR3 is TGTGCCAGCAGCATTAGTTTTGTTAGAACCGGGGAGCTGTTTTTT.

The J gene is TRBJ1-3, the V gene TRBV9, with a weak D call TRBD1 (5 bases). Germline V gene sequence: CDR1 SGDLS, CDR2 YYNGEE. The V end was cut by 2 bases, the J end by 0 bases, with 9 bases between. CDR3 length equals 15 residues. DNA of the CDR3: TGTGCCAGCAGCGTTACAGGTGCCTCTGGAAACACCATATATTTT. This sequence encodes CASSVTGASGNTIYF.

The J gene is TRBJ1-1, the V gene TRBV7-9; D is perhaps TRBD1 (5 bases). Trimming left V 1 base short and J 12 bases short, with 15 bases between. The CDR3 is made up of 13 amino acids. CDR1 SEHNR and CDR2 FQNEAQ come from the germline V gene (reference sequence). In nucleotides, the CDR3 is TGTGCCAGCAGCTTAGGTGGCAGGGCAAAATCTTTCTTT. Its protein is CASSLGGRAKSFF.

V and J are TRBV27 and TRBJ2-1, with 8 bases aligning to TRBD2. V trimming: 6 bases; J trimming: 9 bases; junction bases outside the gene matches: 7. This CDR3 has 13 amino acids. Germline values: CDR1 MNHEY, CDR2 SMNVEV (reference sequence). The DNA for the CDR3 is TGTGCCAGCAGCCCCCGGGGGGGTGGTGAGCAGTTCTTC. This gives the protein CASSPRGGGEQFF.

The CDR3 nucleotides read TGCGCCAGCAGCCCCGGAGGGGAAAACACCGGGGAGCTGTTTTTT. Protein sequence: CASSPGGENTGELFF. This chain connects TRBV5-1 to TRBJ2-2; a weak D match, TRBD2 (6 bases). V lost 4 bases, J lost 2 bases, and 12 bases lay in between. CDR1 is SGHRS and CDR2 is YFSETQ in the germline V gene. The CDR3 sequence is 15 residues long.

The rearrangement joins TRBV6-1 to TRBJ1-5; no clear D. The germline V gene has CDR1 MNHNS and CDR2 SASEGT. V was pared by 3 bases and J by 0 bases, with 9 bases between. There are 15 residues in the CDR3. The CDR3, as DNA: TGTGCCAGCAGTGAGTGGCAGGATAGCAATCAGCCCCAGCATTTT. Translation gives CASSEWQDSNQPQHF.

This rearrangement joins TRBV21-1 to TRBJ2-3; the table's D gene call, TRBD2, was not cross checked with the DNA. TRBV21-1 represents a pseudogene. The CDR3 totals 16 residues. The CDR3 DNA reads as TGTGCCAGCAGCTTAAACTGGCGGGGCGGCACAGATACGCAGTATTTT. It encodes CASSLNWRGGTDTQYF.

CDR3 region: CASRMGWTGDSTDTQYF. The CDR3 DNA reads as TGTGCCAGCAGGATGGGGTGGACAGGGGACAGCACAGATACGCAGTATTTT. This chain uses TRBV2 with TRBJ2-3; 9 bases are shared with TRBD1. The V gene's germline CDR1 is SNHLY and CDR2 FYNNEI. With 6 bases clipped from V and 0 bases from J, the junction kept 10 bases outside the gene matches. CDR3 length equals 17 residues.

V usage is TRBV19 and J usage is TRBJ1-2; perhaps TRBD1 as D (5 bases). Germline CDR1 LNHDA, CDR2 SQIVND (reference sequence). The CDR3 contains 13 residues. The ends were cut back, 8 bases at V and 4 bases at J, with 14 bases in the middle. The chain's CDR3 is CASEGGDSYGYTF. CDR3 nucleotide sequence: TGTGCCAGTGAGGGAGGGGACTCCTATGGCTACACCTTC.

The table lists this clone with a count of one. The chain joins TRBV29-1 to TRBJ2-7, with 8 bases fitting TRBD2. The trim removed 2 bases at V and 0 bases at J, leaving 3 bases unmatched. The CDR3 length is 14 residues. The germline V gene has CDR1 SQVTM and CDR2 ANQGSEA. CDR3 residues: CSVEREGSSYEQYF. CDR3 bases: TGCAGCGTTGAACGGGAGGGTAGCTCCTACGAGCAGTACTTC.

The chain links TRBV6-6 to TRBJ2-7; the D is unclear. V dropped 0 bases and J dropped 4 bases, with 7 bases sitting between them. The germline V gene encodes CDR1 MNHNY and CDR2 SVGAGI (reference sequence). The CDR3 spans 13 residues. CDR3: CASSYSPEYEQYF. CDR3 DNA sequence: TGTGCCAGCAGTTACTCCCCAGAATACGAGCAGTACTTC.

The CDR3 DNA sequence: TGTGCCAGCAGCTTAGCAGTCGCGGGGGGCCTTGGGTCCAAAAACATTCAGTACTTC. Its protein is CASSLAVAGGLGSKNIQYF. The rearrangement links TRBV11-2 to TRBJ2-4; 8 bases map to TRBD2. The ends lost 1 base at V and 2 bases at J; junction bases unmatched: 13. The CDR3 is made up of 19 amino acids. Germline loops: CDR1 SGHAT, CDR2 FQNNGV. The full variable domain, rest sourced from reference TRBV11-2 and TRBJ2-4, is EAGVAQSPRYKIIEKRQSVAFWCNPISGHATLYWYQQILGQGPKLLIQFQNNGVVDDSQLPKDRFSAERLKGVDSTLKIQPAKLEDSAVYLCASSLAVAGGLGSKNIQYFGAGTRLSVL.

Only one count was recorded for this clone. This chain's CDR3 is CASSFSPRETDTQYF. The CDR3 DNA sequence: TGTGCCAGCAGTTTTAGTCCCCGGGAGACAGATACGCAGTATTTT. The rearrangement joins TRBV27 to TRBJ2-3; the D gene is possibly TRBD2 (6 bases). Trimming stripped 3 bases from V and 3 bases from J, with 13 bases between. The CDR3 length is 15 residues. In germline, CDR1 is MNHEY, CDR2 SMNVEV (reference sequence).